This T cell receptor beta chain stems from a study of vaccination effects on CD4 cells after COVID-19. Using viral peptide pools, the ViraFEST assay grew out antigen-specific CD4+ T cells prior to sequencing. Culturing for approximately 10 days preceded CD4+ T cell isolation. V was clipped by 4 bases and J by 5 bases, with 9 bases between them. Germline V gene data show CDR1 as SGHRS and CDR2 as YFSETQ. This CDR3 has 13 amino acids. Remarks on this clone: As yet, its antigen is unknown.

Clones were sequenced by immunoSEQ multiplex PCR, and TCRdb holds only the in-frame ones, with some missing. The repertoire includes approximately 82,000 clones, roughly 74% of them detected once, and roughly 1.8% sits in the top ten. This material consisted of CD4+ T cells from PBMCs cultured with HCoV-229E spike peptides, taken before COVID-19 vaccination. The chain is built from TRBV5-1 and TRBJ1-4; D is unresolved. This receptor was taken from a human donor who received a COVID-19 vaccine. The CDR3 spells CASSDTRNEKLFF. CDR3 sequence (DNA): TGCGCCAGCAGCGACACTAGAAATGAAAAACTGTTTTTT.